The 13 T cell receptor beta chains below come from one sample, sequenced in a study of blood T cell repertoires in COVID-19. The method was immunoSEQ multiplex PCR; TCRdb's version includes in-frame clones alone and lacks a portion of them. The table has about 190,000 clones, approximately 90% seen once. Sequencing was performed on peripheral blood. These receptor sequences come from a human donor in a cohort sampled during active COVID-19.

This clone was seen a few times. The chain employs TRBV19 and TRBJ2-1, with 9 bases fitting TRBD1. The CDR3 is made up of 14 amino acids. Losses at the gene ends were 6 bases for V and 7 bases for J; bases not matched to a gene: 7. CDR1 and CDR2 from the germline V gene are LNHDA and SQIVND (reference sequence). CDR3 residues: CASREQGAGNEQFF. The CDR3 DNA follows: TGTGCCAGTAGGGAACAGGGGGCTGGGAATGAGCAGTTCTTC.

In this sample, this clone turned up a few times. The chain recombines TRBV6-2 or TRBV6-3 with TRBJ2-2, with D hard to call. CDR1 and CDR2 (germline): MNHEY, SVGEGT. V was cut by 2 bases and J by 4 bases, with 14 bases left in between. The CDR3 has 16 amino acids. CDR3 residues: CASSYVIRRTTGELFF. Written as DNA, the CDR3 is TGTGCCAGCAGTTACGTCATTAGGAGAACCACCGGGGAGCTGTTTTTT.

The chain carries TRBV5-8 and TRBJ2-1, with TRBD2 matching over 10 bases. Germline-derived CDR1 and CDR2 are SGHTS and YDEGEE. The CDR3 has 19 amino acids. Germline trimming cut 4 bases from V and 4 bases from J; bases unmatched to any gene: 17. In DNA form, the CDR3 reads TGTGCCAGCAGCGAAGGAGTGGTTAGCGGGGGGTGGAGTTACAATGAGCAGTTCTTC. Translating it yields CASSEGVVSGGWSYNEQFF.

V and J are TRBV19 and TRBJ2-1, with D unresolved. This CDR3 comprises 13 residues. Germline lookup yields CDR1 LNHDA and CDR2 SQIVND (reference sequence). Deletions cut 1 base from V and 5 bases from J, with 6 bases between. CDR3 loop: CASSIGLNNEQFF. The CDR3 DNA follows: TGTGCCAGTAGTATAGGCCTAAACAATGAGCAGTTCTTC.

V and J are TRBV7-2 and TRBJ2-1; no firm D call. The CDR3 contains 13 residues. V was cut by 11 bases and J by 4 bases, with 15 bases left in between. The germline CDR1 and CDR2 sequences are SGHTA and FQGNSA. The CDR3 spells CASEEQEYNEQFF. CDR3 bases: TGTGCCTCTGAAGAGCAGGAATACAATGAGCAGTTCTTC.

V gene TRBV15 combines with J gene TRBJ2-1; 8 bases are shared with TRBD1. The germline V gene has CDR1 LNHNV and CDR2 YYDKDF (reference sequence). Trimming took 1 base from V and 4 from J; bases not matched to a gene: 6. This CDR3 is 16 amino acids long. The CDR3 region has the DNA TGTGCCACCAGCAGAGTGGCGGGGACAGGTTACAATGAGCAGTTCTTC. It is translated as CATSRVAGTGYNEQFF.

V gene TRBV28 combines with J gene TRBJ2-7; 9 bases are a match to TRBD1. CDR1 is MDHEN and CDR2 is SYDVKM in the germline V gene. V dropped 6 bases and J dropped 3; count of bases not matched to a gene: 9. CDR3 length: 15 amino acids. This CDR3 is CASSPSGQGDYEQYF. Here the CDR3 DNA reads TGTGCCAGCAGCCCCTCGGGACAGGGAGACTACGAGCAGTACTTC.

The chain combines TRBV4-3 with TRBJ1-4; D might be TRBD1 (5 bases). Trimming removed 1 base from V and 4 bases from J, with 13 bases in between. The CDR3 is 16 amino acids. Germline V gene sequence: CDR1 LGHNA, CDR2 YSLEER. The CDR3 sequence: CASSQVGAGFNEKLFF. DNA for the CDR3: TGCGCCAGCAGCCAAGTAGGGGCAGGTTTTAATGAAAAACTGTTTTTT.

The chain recombines TRBV20-1 with TRBJ2-5; maybe TRBD2 (6 bases). The CDR3 has 10 residues. Per germline, CDR1 DFQATT and CDR2 SNEGSKA (reference sequence). V was clipped by 6 bases and J by 10 bases, with 12 bases between them. CDR3 coding DNA: TGCAGTGCCGTTACGGGGGTCCAGTACTTC. It translates to CSAVTGVQYF.

V and J are TRBV6-2 or TRBV6-3 and TRBJ2-7; 8 bases line up with TRBD1. The trim removed 6 bases at V and 6 bases at J, leaving 16 bases unmatched. This CDR3 region has 16 residues. Per the germline V gene, CDR1 is MNHEY and CDR2 is SVGEGT. The CDR3 DNA is TGTGCCAGCAGCCTTTTGAACCCGGGACAGGCTGTCGAGCAGTACTTC. Translation gives CASSLLNPGQAVEQYF.

The rearrangement links TRBV28 to TRBJ2-7, with TRBD2 matching over 9 bases. Germline lookup yields CDR1 MDHEN and CDR2 SYDVKM. This CDR3 contains 18 residues. After removal of 4 bases from V and 2 bases from J, the junction contained 15 bases not matched to a gene. CDR3: CASSSTVIVAGVPYEQYF. In nucleotides, the CDR3 is TGTGCCAGCAGTTCCACGGTGATTGTAGCGGGAGTTCCCTACGAGCAGTACTTC.

The genes are TRBV10-3 and TRBJ2-1; 7 bases agree with TRBD2. Trimming removed 10 bases from V and 5 bases from J; junction bases left unmatched: 11. There are 14 residues in the CDR3. Germline V gives CDR1 ENHRY, CDR2 SYGVKD. Here the CDR3 reads CATLTGLDHNEQFF. The CDR3 nucleotides read TGTGCCACCTTAACCGGACTAGACCACAATGAGCAGTTCTTC.

J is TRBJ2-7 and V is TRBV18; D might be TRBD1 (6 bases). This CDR3 has 12 residues. CDR1 is KGHSH, CDR2 LQKENI, per germline. The V gene lost 4 bases and the J gene lost 5 bases, with 9 bases spanning the gap. The CDR3 protein is CASSLKGDEQYF. CDR3 in DNA: TGTGCCAGCTCACTGAAGGGGGACGAGCAGTACTTC.